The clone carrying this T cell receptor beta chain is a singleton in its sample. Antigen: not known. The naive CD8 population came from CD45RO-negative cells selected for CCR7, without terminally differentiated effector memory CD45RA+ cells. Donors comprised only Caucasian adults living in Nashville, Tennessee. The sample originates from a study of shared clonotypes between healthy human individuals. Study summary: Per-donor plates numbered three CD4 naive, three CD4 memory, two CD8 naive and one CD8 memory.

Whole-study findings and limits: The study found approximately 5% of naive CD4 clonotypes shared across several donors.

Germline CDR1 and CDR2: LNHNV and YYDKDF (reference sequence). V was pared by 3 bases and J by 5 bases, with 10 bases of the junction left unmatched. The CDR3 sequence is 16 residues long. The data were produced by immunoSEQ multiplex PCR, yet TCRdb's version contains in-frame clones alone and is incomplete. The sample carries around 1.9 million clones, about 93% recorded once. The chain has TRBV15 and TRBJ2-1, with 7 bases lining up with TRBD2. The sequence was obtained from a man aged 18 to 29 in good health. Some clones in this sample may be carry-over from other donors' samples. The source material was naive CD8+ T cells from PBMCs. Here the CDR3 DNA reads TGTGCCACCAGCAGGGGCTTAGCGGGCCTCGACAATGAGCAGTTCTTC. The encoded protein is CATSRGLAGLDNEQFF.